This T cell receptor (beta chain) comes out of a study of cytomegalovirus exposure and HLA in healthy donors. Regarding the study as a whole: Sequences of the TCR beta chain were said to predict the HLA-A and HLA-B alleles of most subjects accurately. A further, later analysis showed that HLA-associated TCR beta chains (compared with equally common others) were more clonally expanded. Sequencing likely generated an artifact that appeared as a cluster of highly shared sequence variants.

Of note for this clone: Its antigen remains unknown.

60 Vbeta and 13 Jbeta primers were used in PCR. TCRdb's copy holds only in-frame clones and misses some; the assay was immunoSEQ multiplex PCR. Of about 160,000 clones in the sample, around 76% are singletons; the top ten hold approximately 1.4%. The TCR originated in a man in his 60s in good health and CMV-seronegative. Sequenced: PBMCs.

The CDR3, as DNA: TGTGCCAGCAGTTTTTTCGGCGGGGGCCTTGGGGAGCAGTACTTC. As protein: CASSFFGGGLGEQYF. The rearrangement uses TRBV27 and TRBJ2-7, with D perhaps TRBD2 (7 bases). The germline V gene has CDR1 MNHEY and CDR2 SMNVEV (reference sequence). Trimming took off 3 bases at V and 7 bases at J, with 19 bases between the two ends. CDR3 size: 15 residues.